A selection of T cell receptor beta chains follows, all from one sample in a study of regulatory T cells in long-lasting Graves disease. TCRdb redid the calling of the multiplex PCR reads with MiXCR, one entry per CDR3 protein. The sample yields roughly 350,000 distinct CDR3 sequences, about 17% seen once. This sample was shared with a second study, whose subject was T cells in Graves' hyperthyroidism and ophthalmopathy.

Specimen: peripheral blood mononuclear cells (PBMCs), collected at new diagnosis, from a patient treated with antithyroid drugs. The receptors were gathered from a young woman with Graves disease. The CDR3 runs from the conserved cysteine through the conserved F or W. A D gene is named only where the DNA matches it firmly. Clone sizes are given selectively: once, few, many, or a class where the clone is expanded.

CDR3aa: CASSPFQWGETQYF
CDR3nt: TGTGCCAGCTCACCTTTCCAGTGGGGAGAGACCCAGTACTTC
abundance: NA
j_gene: TRBJ2-5
d_gene: NA
v_gene: TRBV18

CDR3aa: CASSAQPGSGRRDQPQHF
CDR3nt: TGTGCCAGCAGCGCCCAACCAGGGAGTGGGCGTAGGGATCAGCCCCAGCATTTT
abundance: NA
j_gene: TRBJ1-5
d_gene: NA
v_gene: TRBV7-9

CDR3aa: CASRELRWGSYNEQFF
CDR3nt: TGTGCCAGCAGGGAGCTGCGGTGGGGCTCCTACAATGAGCAGTTCTTC
abundance: many
j_gene: TRBJ2-1
d_gene: NA
v_gene: TRBV11-2

CDR3aa: CASSLGRISNTEAFF
CDR3nt: TGTGCCAGCAGCTTAGGTAGAATCTCGAACACTGAAGCTTTCTTT
abundance: few
j_gene: TRBJ1-1
d_gene: NA
v_gene: TRBV7-8

CDR3aa: CSAVNLDTEAFF
CDR3nt: TGCAGTGCGGTAAATCTGGACACTGAAGCTTTCTTT
abundance: few
j_gene: TRBJ1-1
d_gene: NA
v_gene: TRBV20-1

CDR3aa: CSVYRGSTDTQYF
CDR3nt: TGCAGCGTTTACAGGGGGAGCACAGATACGCAGTATTTT
abundance: many
j_gene: TRBJ2-3
d_gene: TRBD1
v_gene: TRBV29-1

CDR3aa: CSARGAPQGDNSPLHF
CDR3nt: TGCAGTGCTAGAGGAGCACCCCAGGGGGATAATTCACCCCTCCACTTT
abundance: many
j_gene: TRBJ1-6
d_gene: TRBD1
v_gene: TRBV20-1

CDR3aa: CAWSVGDQFLNLFF
CDR3nt: TGTGCCTGGAGTGTAGGCGATCAATTTTTGAACCTGTTTTTT
abundance: many
j_gene: TRBJ1-4
d_gene: NA
v_gene: TRBV30

CDR3aa: CASSYLGQDYEQYF
CDR3nt: TGTGCCAGCAGTTACCTGGGACAGGACTACGAGCAGTACTTC
abundance: many
j_gene: TRBJ2-7
d_gene: TRBD1
v_gene: TRBV6-5

CDR3aa: CASSEALRGTREDTQYF
CDR3nt: TGTGCCAGCAGTGAAGCGCTTCGAGGGACCCGGGAGGATACGCAGTATTTT
abundance: many
j_gene: TRBJ2-3
d_gene: NA
v_gene: TRBV2